A selection of T cell receptor beta chains follows, all from one sample in a study of regulatory dendritic cells for organ transplantation. No cognate antigen is known for these TCRs. TCRdb keeps only in-frame clones here, not all; method: immunoSEQ multiplex PCR. Of about 12,000 clones in the sample, 74% were seen once. The sequenced sample consisted of naive CD4+ T cells from blood cultured with regulatory dendritic cells. The receptors were sampled from a human donor in good health. The CDR3 runs from the conserved cysteine through the conserved F or W. The order of the fields is clone size, D gene, V gene, CDR3 length, J gene, CDR3 DNA, CDR3 protein. The D gene is left open where the match is weak. Clone sizes are given selectively: once, few, many, or a class where the clone is expanded.

.	.	TRBV25-1	13	TRBJ1-1	TGTGCCAGCAGTGAATCCCAGGGCAGGGAAGCTTTCTTT	CASSESQGREAFF
.	TRBD1	TRBV5-1	15	TRBJ2-2	TGCGCCAGCCGTTCGGGACAGGTATTCACCGGGGAGCTGTTTTTT	CASRSGQVFTGELFF
once	.	TRBV2	13	TRBJ2-7	TGTGCCAGCAGCCCTCCCGGGGGCTACGAGCAGTACTTC	CASSPPGGYEQYF
few	TRBD1	TRBV19	15	TRBJ1-5	TGTGCCAGTAGGCTGGGACAGGGGGCTGATCAGCCCCAGCATTTT	CASRLGQGADQPQHF
few	.	TRBV28	12	TRBJ1-2	TGTGCCAGCAGTATCTCCCCCTATGGCTACACCTTC	CASSISPYGYTF
.	.	TRBV7-9	14	TRBJ2-5	TGTGCCAGCAGCTTAGGCCAGAGGAAGGAGACCCAGTACTTC	CASSLGQRKETQYF
.	TRBD1	TRBV10-3	13	TRBJ2-7	TGTGCCATGGTGACAGGGGGGTACTACGAGCAGTACTTC	CAMVTGGYYEQYF
once	TRBD2	TRBV5-5	14	TRBJ2-2	TGTGCCAGCAGGCTAGCGGGGCACACCGGGGAGCTGTTTTTT	CASRLAGHTGELFF
.	.	TRBV4-1	14	TRBJ2-7	TGCGCCAGCAGCCGCCTGCCGCTTGACAACGAGCAGTACTTC	CASSRLPLDNEQYF
.	.	TRBV18	15	TRBJ1-1	TGTGCCAGCTTACGAGGACTTGAAATGAACACTGAAGCTTTCTTT	CASLRGLEMNTEAFF
.	TRBD1	TRBV6-5	16	TRBJ1-3	TGTGCCAGCAGTTACTCCCTGACAGGGTCCGGAAACACCATATATTTT	CASSYSLTGSGNTIYF
few	TRBD2	TRBV7-9	13	TRBJ2-7	TGTGCCAGCGACTCCTGGGGGGGCTACGAGCAGTACTTC	CASDSWGGYEQYF
few	TRBD1	TRBV18	14	TRBJ1-2	TGTGCCAGCTCACCAGGGACAGCGCCCGACGGCTACACCTTC	CASSPGTAPDGYTF
.	.	TRBV5-6	14	TRBJ1-6	TGTGCCAGCAGCTTGAGGCAGGGGAATTCACCCCTCCACTTT	CASSLRQGNSPLHF
.	.	TRBV4-1	15	TRBJ2-5	TGCGCCAGCAGCCCCCGGGAAGGGCAAGTTGGGACCCAGTACTTC	CASSPREGQVGTQYF